Following are 21 T cell receptor beta chains from one sample sequenced in a study of shared clonotypes between healthy human individuals (dated by TCRdb to about 2020). The method behind the library was the immunoSEQ multiplex PCR assay. The clones in this table, taken by TCRdb from immuneACCESS, are in-frame only. Not every clone is retained; where verified, under half of the shortfall comes from an unresolved V gene, and the cause of the rest is unknown. The sample records around 200,000 clones, 65% to 70% of which are singletons. The top ten constitute 8% to 13% of the sample. The specimen sequenced was memory CD4+ T cells sorted from blood. Taken with the paper, the label for cell subset or site translates to: CD45RA-negative fraction. The receptors were gathered from a man aged 25-45 years in good health.

The chain employs TRBV28 and TRBJ2-1; 9 bases are shared with TRBD1. This CDR3 has 17 residues. CDR1 and CDR2 from the germline V gene are MDHEN and SYDVKM. V shed 2 bases and J 4 bases; nucleotides not matched to a gene: 9. The CDR3 protein is CASSLASGDRAYNEQFF. In nucleotides, the CDR3 is TGTGCCAGCAGTTTAGCGTCGGGGGACAGGGCTTACAATGAGCAGTTCTTC. The full variable domain, rest sourced from reference TRBV28 and TRBJ2-1, is DVKVTQSSRYLVKRTGEKVFLECVQDMDHENMFWYRQDPGLGLRLIYFSYDVKMKEKGDIPEGYSVSREKKERFSLILESASTNQTSMYLCASSLASGDRAYNEQFFGPGTRLTVL.

V usage is TRBV5-4 and J usage is TRBJ2-1; 8 bases line up with TRBD2. Germline assignment: CDR1 SGHNT and CDR2 YYREEE (reference sequence). This CDR3 comprises 17 residues. V shed 0 bases and J 0 bases; nucleotides not matched to a gene: 5. CDR3 protein: CASSLAGGRRSYNEQFF. For the CDR3, the DNA is TGTGCCAGCAGCTTGGCCGGCGGGAGGCGCTCCTACAATGAGCAGTTCTTC.

The J gene is TRBJ2-5, the V gene TRBV5-4; TRBD2 is a possible D gene (5 bases). The CDR3 is made up of 13 amino acids. Trimming removed 4 bases at V and 1 base at J, with 8 bases between. CDR1 SGHNT and CDR2 YYREEE come from the germline V gene (reference sequence). The CDR3 nucleotides are TGTGCCAGCAGCCAACTAGGCCAAGAGACCCAGTACTTC. Translation gives CASSQLGQETQYF.

The chain links TRBV5-4 to TRBJ2-3; TRBD2 matches 10 bases. Germline V gene lookup returns CDR1 SGHNT and CDR2 YYREEE (reference sequence). J gave up 5 bases and V 2 bases, and 2 bases lay outside the gene matches. The length of the CDR3 is 14 residues. The CDR3 sequence: CASSLEREGDTQYF. The CDR3 region has the DNA TGTGCCAGCAGCTTAGAGCGGGAGGGAGATACGCAGTATTTT.

The chain joins TRBV28 to TRBJ2-3, with TRBD2 matching over 10 bases. Trimming removed 4 bases from V and 0 bases from J; junction bases left unmatched: 10. Germline lookup yields CDR1 MDHEN and CDR2 SYDVKM. The CDR3 runs to 18 residues. This chain's CDR3 is CASSSSGSDFTSTDTQYF. The DNA of the CDR3 is TGTGCCAGCAGTTCTAGCGGGAGCGATTTCACTAGCACAGATACGCAGTATTTT.

The chain combines TRBV5-1 with TRBJ2-2; 9 bases agree with TRBD1. The CDR3 totals 16 residues. The ends lost 2 bases at V and 4 bases at J; junction bases unmatched: 6. Germline loops: CDR1 SGHRS, CDR2 YFSETQ. In DNA, the CDR3 is TGCGCCAGCAGCTTTAGGGACAGGGCAGTCACCGGGGAGCTGTTTTTT. This gives the protein CASSFRDRAVTGELFF.

This clone has just a few counts. The junction departs from germline at one end; a sequencing error may be responsible. V usage is TRBV28 and J usage is TRBJ2-6; TRBD1 matches 11 bases. Looked up from germline, CDR1 is MDHEN and CDR2 is SYDVKM. The CDR3 is 15 amino acids. The CDR3 DNA reads as TGTGCCAGCAACCGGCCGGGACAGGGGGTCAACGTCCTGACTTTC. Translating it yields CASNRPGQGVNVLTF.

This clone came up a few times. The rearrangement joins TRBV10-1 to TRBJ2-5; D perhaps matches TRBD1 (6 bases). This CDR3 is built from 14 residues. Germline loops: CDR1 WNHNN, CDR2 SYGVQD (reference sequence). The ends were cut back, 4 bases at V and 6 bases at J, with 15 bases in the middle. CDR3: CASSASGQKKTQYF. The CDR3 nucleotides are TGCGCCAGCAGTGCGTCCGGACAGAAGAAGACCCAGTACTTC.

This chain links TRBV15 with TRBJ1-5; no clear D gene. CDR3 size: 13 residues. The V gene lost 0 bases and the J gene lost 7 bases, with 7 bases spanning the gap. Per the germline V gene, CDR1 is LNHNV and CDR2 is YYDKDF (reference sequence). The CDR3 nucleotides read TGTGCCACCAGCAGAGATGTGGAGCAGCCCCAGCATTTT. Its translation is CATSRDVEQPQHF.

This clone showed up just once. This rearrangement joins TRBV19 to TRBJ2-5; perhaps TRBD2 as D (6 bases). CDR1 is LNHDA and CDR2 is SQIVND in the germline V gene (reference sequence). Trimming pared 5 bases from V and 2 bases from J, leaving 18 bases between. The CDR3 sequence is 16 residues long. The CDR3 DNA follows: TGTGCCAGTAGTTTCGGGAGAGGTACGGGGCAAGAGACCCAGTACTTC. Protein sequence: CASSFGRGTGQETQYF.

CDR3 residues: CASSLSGGEKAFF. The DNA for the CDR3 is TGTGCCAGCTCCCTTTCGGGGGGCGAGAAAGCTTTCTTT. The chain couples TRBV11-3 to TRBJ1-1, with D tentatively TRBD1 (6 bases). V lost 8 bases to trimming and J lost 9 bases, with 19 bases between them. CDR1 is SGHNT, CDR2 YENEEA, per germline. The CDR3 sequence is 13 residues long.

This rearrangement joins TRBV29-1 to TRBJ2-4; TRBD1 agrees at 7 bases. There are 13 residues in the CDR3. In germline, CDR1 is SQVTM, CDR2 ANQGSEA. Trimming removed 7 bases from V and 8 bases from J; junction bases left unmatched: 11. Written as DNA, the CDR3 is TGCAGCGCACAGGGGCATCTTCAGGACATTCAGTACTTC. It translates to CSAQGHLQDIQYF.

Turning to this clone: One base away lies a much larger clone, so this may be a sequencing read error. The sample contains more than one DNA sequence encoding this CDR3. The chain uses TRBV5-1 and TRBJ2-1; 11 nucleotides line up with TRBD2. V lost 5 bases to trimming and J lost 4 bases; unmatched junction nucleotides: 8. Per the germline V gene, CDR1 is SGHRS and CDR2 is YFSETQ. The CDR3 totals 16 residues. This chain's CDR3 is CASSLLAGDGYNEQFF. The CDR3 nucleotides are TGCGCCAGCAGTTTACTAGCGGGAGACGGATACAATGAGCAGTTCTTC.

The chain employs TRBV5-6 and TRBJ1-1; D is possibly TRBD1 (5 bases). The germline gives CDR1 SGHDT, CDR2 YYEEEE. The CDR3 runs 14 residues. Trimming pared 2 bases from V and 11 bases from J, leaving 19 bases between. The CDR3 protein is CASSFTGTDLAAFF. CDR3 nucleotides: TGTGCCAGCAGCTTTACCGGGACCGACCTTGCTGCTTTCTTT. The full variable domain, its missing parts supplied by reference TRBV5-6 and TRBJ1-1, is DAGVTQSPTHLIKTRGQQVTLRCSPKSGHDTVSWYQQALGQGPQFIFQYYEEEERQRGNFPDRFSGHQFPNYSSELNVNALLLGDSALYLCASSFTGTDLAAFFGQGTRLTVV.

J is TRBJ2-3 and V is TRBV14, with 10 positions matching TRBD2. The germline gives CDR1 SGHDN, CDR2 FVKESK. There are 13 residues in the CDR3. The junction had 6 bases not matched to a gene; V was cut back by 7 bases and J by 8 bases. DNA of the CDR3: TGTGCCAGCAACCTAGCGGGAGACTTTACGCAGTATTTT. It yields the protein CASNLAGDFTQYF.

The J gene is TRBJ1-5, the V gene TRBV19; 8 bases agree with TRBD1. The CDR3 has 14 amino acids. V lost 5 bases to trimming and J lost 7 bases; unmatched junction nucleotides: 7. Germline CDR1 and CDR2: LNHDA and SQIVND (reference sequence). The CDR3 DNA reads as TGTGCCAGTAGTGTACAGGGGGTCCAGCAGCCCCAGCATTTT. Protein: CASSVQGVQQPQHF. Full variable domain (outside the CDR3, taken from reference TRBV19 and TRBJ1-5): DGGITQSPKYLFRKEGQNVTLSCEQNLNHDAMYWYRQDPGQGLRLIYYSQIVNDFQKGDIAEGYSVSREKKESFPLTVTSAQKNPTAFYLCASSVQGVQQPQHFGDGTRLSIL.

The J gene is TRBJ2-1, the V gene TRBV5-1, with 11 nucleotides matching TRBD2. CDR1 and CDR2 (germline): SGHRS, YFSETQ. The junction had 4 bases not matched to a gene; V was cut back by 2 bases and J by 0 bases. CDR3 size: 17 residues. The CDR3 DNA sequence: TGCGCCAGCAGCTTACGACTAGCGGGGAGCTCCTACAATGAGCAGTTCTTC. Residues: CASSLRLAGSSYNEQFF.

The chain is built from TRBV12-5 and TRBJ2-3; D gene ambiguous. The V end lost 2 bases, the J end lost 5 bases, and 8 bases lay between the germline ends. The CDR3 contains 13 residues. Germline assignment: CDR1 LGHNT and CDR2 FRNRAP. Here the CDR3 DNA reads TGTGCTAGTGGTTTGAGTGAAAGAGATACGCAGTATTTT. This translates into CASGLSERDTQYF. Full variable domain (outside the CDR3, taken from reference TRBV12-5 and TRBJ2-3): DARVTQTPRHKVTEMGQEVTMRCQPILGHNTVFWYRQTMMQGLELLAYFRNRAPLDDSGMPKDRFSAEMPDATLATLKIQPSEPRDSAVYFCASGLSERDTQYFGPGTRLTVL.

This chain connects TRBV27 to TRBJ2-7; no clear D. Germline assignment: CDR1 MNHEY and CDR2 SMNVEV (reference sequence). The CDR3 covers 12 residues. Trimming took off 8 bases at V and 7 bases at J, with 15 bases between the two ends. For the CDR3, the DNA is TGTGCCAGCTGTGGGTTGACTTGTGAGCAGTACTTC. Protein: CASCGLTCEQYF.

This clone showed up just a few times. The CDR3, as DNA: TGTGCCAGCTCACCTAGGTCGAGTTCATGGAACACTGAAGCTTTCTTT. Protein: CASSPRSSSWNTEAFF. V usage is TRBV18 and J usage is TRBJ1-1; D not certain. This CDR3 is built from 16 residues. V lost 3 bases to trimming and J lost 1 base, with 15 bases between them. CDR1 and CDR2 from the germline V gene are KGHSH and LQKENI.

This chain connects TRBV5-1 to TRBJ2-3; 7 nucleotides align to TRBD2. This CDR3 is built from 16 residues. CDR1 and CDR2 (germline): SGHRS, YFSETQ. V dropped 0 bases and J dropped 3; count of bases not matched to a gene: 7. The CDR3 nucleotides are TGCGCCAGCAGCTTGGGAGGGGAGGGTTGGACAGATACGCAGTATTTT. Translating it yields CASSLGGEGWTDTQYF.